One sample yielded the 20 T cell receptor beta chains listed below, sequenced in a study of PD-L1 blockade in urothelial cancer. The repertoire was sequenced with immunoSEQ multiplex PCR; TCRdb's copy has only in-frame clones and lacks some. Of about 95,000 clones detected, more than 75% appear once; the ten largest clones hold 1.5% to 2.5%. The time point is: pretreatment peripheral blood. Specimen: PBMCs, collected around atezolizumab (anti-PD-L1) treatment. Every receptor here comes from a man in his sixties with urothelial cancer.

The chain has TRBV28 and TRBJ2-7; D is unclear. This CDR3 region has 13 residues. Germline V lookup: CDR1 MDHEN, CDR2 SYDVKM. V gave up 5 bases and J gave up 2 bases, with 10 bases separating them. For the CDR3, the DNA is TGTGCCAGCAGTGTCACCGAGCCCTACGAGCAGTACTTC. Protein product: CASSVTEPYEQYF.

The chain uses TRBV7-3 and TRBJ1-6; possible D gene TRBD1, 5 bases. This CDR3 is built from 14 residues. The germline V gene has CDR1 SGHTA and CDR2 FQGTGA. The V gene lost 1 base and the J gene lost 8 bases, with 9 bases spanning the gap. CDR3 bases: TGTGCCAGCAGCTTAAGGGGCCCGGATTCACCCCTCCACTTT. Translation gives CASSLRGPDSPLHF.

The chain joins TRBV7-9 to TRBJ2-7; a possible D gene is TRBD2 (6 bases). The CDR3 spans 16 residues. Deletions cut 5 bases from V and 4 bases from J, with 21 bases between. CDR1 and CDR2 from the germline V gene are SEHNR and FQNEAQ (reference sequence). DNA for the CDR3: TGTGCCAGCAGCCCCCTGGGGACTCCTACCCTATACGAGCAGTACTTC. Amino acid sequence: CASSPLGTPTLYEQYF.

This chain links TRBV5-1 with TRBJ1-1; 8 bases align to TRBD1. This CDR3 has 17 residues. Trimming at V came to 4 bases and at J to 7 bases, leaving 18 bases not matched to a gene. The germline CDR1 and CDR2 sequences are SGHRS and YFSETQ. Here the CDR3 reads CASSKVGTGEDPSEAFF. CDR3 in DNA: TGCGCCAGCAGCAAGGTGGGGACAGGTGAGGACCCAAGTGAAGCTTTCTTT.

The genes are TRBV7-6 and TRBJ2-1; tentatively, D is TRBD2 (6 bases). The V end was cut by 4 bases, the J end by 7 bases, with 17 bases between. This CDR3 has 15 amino acids. Germline CDR1 and CDR2: SGHVS and FNYEAQ. CDR3 DNA: TGTGCCAGCAGCTCCCCTGCGGGAAGGGTAAATGAGCAGTTCTTC. Amino acid sequence: CASSSPAGRVNEQFF.

This clone was recorded only once. The chain combines TRBV5-4 with TRBJ2-7; TRBD2 matches at 14 bases. This CDR3 is 15 amino acids long. CDR1 is SGHNT, CDR2 YYREEE, per germline (reference sequence). The V gene end was trimmed by 5 bases and the J gene end by 4 bases; junction bases not matched to a gene: 5. The CDR3 protein is CASSPGTSGRYEQYF. The DNA of the CDR3 is TGTGCCAGCAGTCCCGGGACTAGCGGGAGATACGAGCAGTACTTC.

This clone was recorded a few times. The J gene is TRBJ2-2, the V gene TRBV23-1; 9 nucleotides align to TRBD2. TRBV23-1 is known as an ORF, though its function is uncertain. The CDR3 contains 19 residues. Trimming took 3 bases from V and 5 from J; bases not matched to a gene: 16. The CDR3 DNA reads as TGCGCCAGCAGTCAGGATTATTTTAGCGGGAGCGTGGGGACCGGGGAGCTGTTTTTT. This translates into CASSQDYFSGSVGTGELFF.

The gene calls are TRBV12-1 and TRBJ1-5. TRBV12-1 is a documented pseudogene. This CDR3 is built from 14 residues. CDR3 DNA sequence: TGTGCCAGCAGCTTGGGCCAGGCGGGGACGCCCCAGCATTTT. Encoded protein: CASSLGQAGTPQHF.

The V gene is TRBV14, the J gene TRBJ2-1; 11 bases line up with TRBD2. V dropped 4 bases and J dropped 11; count of bases not matched to a gene: 7. The CDR3 runs to 14 residues. Germline CDR1 reads SGHDN; CDR2 reads FVKESK. The CDR3 sequence is CASSPTWTSGQQFF. CDR3 coding DNA: TGTGCCAGCAGCCCCACTTGGACTAGCGGGCAGCAGTTCTTC.

The rearrangement links TRBV19 to TRBJ1-4; 8 positions agree with TRBD1. The V gene's germline CDR1 is LNHDA and CDR2 SQIVND (reference sequence). The CDR3 spans 14 residues. Losses at the gene ends were 7 bases for V and 8 bases for J; bases not matched to a gene: 9. DNA for the CDR3: TGTGCCAGTATCCTGACAGGGGAAGGCGAAAAACTGTTTTTT. This sequence encodes CASILTGEGEKLFF.

As concerns this clone: The junction shows a germline mismatch at one end, possibly a read error. This chain connects TRBV2 to TRBJ1-5, with 7 bases that match TRBD1. Germline loops: CDR1 SNHLY, CDR2 FYNNEI. This CDR3 comprises 15 residues. CDR3 DNA sequence: TGTGCCAGCACTGAACAGGGGCCGGGCAATCAGCCCCAGCATTTT. Protein product: CASTEQGPGNQPQHF.

The CDR3 loop reads CASSADTIASGNTIYF. The DNA for the CDR3 is TGTGCCAGCTCAGCGGACACCATAGCTTCTGGAAACACCATATATTTT. The chain has TRBV18 and TRBJ1-3; D is possibly TRBD1 (5 bases). Deletions cut 5 bases from V and 1 base from J, with 15 bases between. The CDR3 runs to 16 residues. CDR1 KGHSH and CDR2 LQKENI come from the germline V gene.

The chain has TRBV7-2 and TRBJ2-3; 12 bases map to TRBD2. The length of the CDR3 is 18 residues. The germline V gene encodes CDR1 SGHTA and CDR2 FQGNSA. Losses at the gene ends were 5 bases for V and 0 bases for J; bases not matched to a gene: 9. The CDR3 spells CASSPTSGGTVSTDTQYF. CDR3 DNA sequence: TGTGCCAGCAGCCCTACTAGCGGGGGGACCGTTAGCACAGATACGCAGTATTTT. Together with reference TRBV7-2 and TRBJ2-3, the CDR3 gives the full variable domain: GAGVSQSPSNKVTEKGKDVELRCDPISGHTALYWYRQSLGQGLEFLIYFQGNSAPDKSGLPSDRFSAERTGGSVSTLTIQRTQQEDSAVYLCASSPTSGGTVSTDTQYFGPGTRLTVL.

There are a few counts of this clone. The chain employs TRBV6-4 and TRBJ1-1; D is unclear. V shed 2 bases and J shed 3 bases, with 7 bases lying between them. In germline, CDR1 is MRHNA, CDR2 SNTAGT. This CDR3 is 13 amino acids long. The CDR3 DNA sequence: TGTGCCAGCAGTGACAACAGCTACACTGAAGCTTTCTTT. Its translation is CASSDNSYTEAFF.

The gene calls are TRBV7-6 and TRBJ2-2, with D possibly being TRBD1 (6 bases). Trimming left V 5 bases short and J 4 bases short, with 14 bases between. This CDR3 has 15 residues. Looked up from germline, CDR1 is SGHVS and CDR2 is FNYEAQ. The CDR3 reads CASSATGLGTGELFF. The CDR3 coding sequence is TGTGCCAGCAGCGCCACAGGGTTGGGCACCGGGGAGCTGTTTTTT.

This clone was found a few times. This sequence joins TRBV4-2 and TRBJ1-2; 9 bases agree with TRBD1. V lost 0 bases to trimming and J lost 4 bases; unmatched junction nucleotides: 12. This CDR3 contains 18 residues. Germline V gene data show CDR1 as LGHNA and CDR2 as YNFKEQ. This CDR3 reads CASSQDYGTGYFSYGYTF. In DNA form, the CDR3 reads TGTGCCAGCAGCCAAGACTACGGGACAGGGTATTTCTCCTATGGCTACACCTTC.

The chain employs TRBV9 and TRBJ2-3; 7 nucleotides match TRBD2. Trimming removed 4 bases from V and 4 bases from J; junction bases left unmatched: 12. Germline lookup yields CDR1 SGDLS and CDR2 YYNGEE. This CDR3 has 16 residues. The CDR3 region has the DNA TGTGCCAGCAGCTCCCGTGGGGGAGGGTTGCCAGATACGCAGTATTTT. Translation: CASSSRGGGLPDTQYF.

The chain employs TRBV6-6 and TRBJ1-4; D possibly corresponds to TRBD1 (5 bases). Per the germline V gene, CDR1 is MNHNY and CDR2 is SVGAGI (reference sequence). The CDR3 totals 14 residues. V lost 6 bases and J lost 4, with 12 bases in between. CDR3 protein: CASSLGGFNEKLFF. The CDR3 region has the DNA TGTGCCAGCAGCCTGGGGGGGTTTAATGAAAAACTGTTTTTT.

In this sample, this clone turned up a few times. This chain links TRBV7-2 with TRBJ2-7; perhaps TRBD1 as D (5 bases). Trimming pared 5 bases from V and 0 bases from J, leaving 17 bases between. From germline, CDR1 is SGHTA and CDR2 FQGNSA. The CDR3 has 16 amino acids. This CDR3 is CASSPSYRTSSYEQYF. CDR3 coding DNA: TGTGCCAGCAGCCCGAGTTACAGGACAAGCTCCTACGAGCAGTACTTC.

The chain has TRBV2 and TRBJ2-3; TRBD2 agrees at 7 bases. The J segment lost 2 bases and the V segment lost 4 bases, leaving 6 bases of the junction unmatched. Per germline, CDR1 SNHLY and CDR2 FYNNEI. This CDR3 contains 15 residues. CDR3 sequence reads: CASSVARGTTDTQYF. In DNA form, the CDR3 reads TGTGCCAGCAGTGTAGCGCGGGGGACCACAGATACGCAGTATTTT.